Below are 26 T cell receptor beta chains sequenced from a single sample in a study of CD8 T cells in Susac syndrome. RNA in amounts of roughly 0.5 to 1 ug was reverse transcribed with random hexamers. MiXCR was run by TCRdb on the immunoSEQ multiplex PCR reads, yielding one entry per CDR3 protein. The sample has around 200,000 distinct CDR3 sequences, over 90% seen once; the top ten hold about 0.1%. What was sequenced was CD4+ T cells from PBMCs. These receptors all come from a human donor with Susac syndrome.

The rearrangement uses TRBV20-1 and TRBJ1-1; D is possibly TRBD1 (5 bases). Per germline, CDR1 DFQATT and CDR2 SNEGSKA (reference sequence). This CDR3 is built from 14 residues. CDR3 DNA: TGCAGCGCCGATACAACAGGAGTGGGTACTGAAGCTTTCTTT. It specifies CSADTTGVGTEAFF.

The rearrangement joins TRBV6-6 to TRBJ2-1; TRBD2 aligns across 8 bases. CDR3 size: 15 residues. V was pared by 6 bases and J by 3 bases, with 7 bases of the junction left unmatched. Germline lookup yields CDR1 MNHNY and CDR2 SVGAGI (reference sequence). In DNA form, the CDR3 reads TGTGCCAGCAGCCAAGCGGGACTAGTCTACAATGAGCAGTTCTTC. This encodes CASSQAGLVYNEQFF.

The CDR3 DNA is TGTGCCTGGAGTGTATTCGGACAGGGCCTGCTCGAGCAGTACTTC. Encoded protein: CAWSVFGQGLLEQYF. The chain links TRBV30 to TRBJ2-7; TRBD1 matches at 8 bases. V lost 0 bases to trimming and J lost 6 bases; unmatched junction nucleotides: 10. CDR1 and CDR2 from the germline V gene are GTSNPN and SVGIG (reference sequence). The CDR3 extends over 15 amino acids.

The rearrangement joins TRBV29-1 to TRBJ2-3; weak D call: TRBD2 (5 bases). Germline CDR1 and CDR2: SQVTM and ANQGSEA. V dropped 1 base and J dropped 6 bases, with 8 bases sitting between them. This CDR3 region has 12 residues. This CDR3 reads CSVEVLADTQYF. CDR3 bases: TGCAGCGTTGAAGTTTTAGCGGATACGCAGTATTTT.

The chain links TRBV2 to TRBJ2-7; D is perhaps TRBD1 (7 bases). V shed 8 bases and J shed 5 bases, with 16 bases lying between them. Germline lookup yields CDR1 SNHLY and CDR2 FYNNEI. This CDR3 region has 13 residues. The CDR3 is CASGGITGDEQYF. CDR3 DNA: TGTGCCAGCGGAGGGATTACAGGGGACGAGCAGTACTTC.

This chain joins TRBV7-9 and TRBJ2-1, with no clear D. Germline CDR1 and CDR2: SEHNR and FQNEAQ (reference sequence). The CDR3 loop spans 15 amino acids. V was cut by 3 bases and J by 2 bases, with 11 bases left in between. The CDR3 region is CASSFTEHTYNEQFF. CDR3 DNA sequence: TGTGCCAGCAGCTTCACGGAACATACCTACAATGAGCAGTTCTTC. Drawing the rest from reference TRBV7-9 and TRBJ2-1, the complete variable domain is DTGVSQNPRHKITKRGQNVTFRCDPISEHNRLYWYRQTLGQGPEFLTYFQNEAQLEKSRLLSDRFSAERPKGSFSTLEIQRTEQGDSAMYLCASSFTEHTYNEQFFGPGTRLTVL.

V usage is TRBV14 and J usage is TRBJ2-3, with D uncertain. CDR1 and CDR2 from the germline V gene are SGHDN and FVKESK. V lost 2 bases, J lost 4 bases, and 7 bases lay in between. The CDR3 length is 13 residues. CDR3 bases: TGTGCCAGCAGCCAATCAAGGCCAGATACGCAGTATTTT. Protein product: CASSQSRPDTQYF.

V gene TRBV7-2 combines with J gene TRBJ2-4; D not resolved. The CDR3 is 12 amino acids. V was clipped by 6 bases and J by 8 bases, with 11 bases between them. Germline values: CDR1 SGHTA, CDR2 FQGNSA. CDR3 nucleotides: TGTGCCAGCAGGGGATCCGTGGACATTCAGTACTTC. It specifies CASRGSVDIQYF.

The rearrangement links TRBV21-1 to TRBJ2-4; TRBD2 is the table's D call and was not checked against the DNA. TRBV21-1 is reported as a pseudogene. This CDR3 has 18 residues. This CDR3 reads CASSNLRLAGAPKNIQYF. Written as DNA, the CDR3 is TGTGCCAGCAGCAACTTGCGGCTAGCGGGAGCCCCCAAAAACATTCAGTACTTC.

This clonotype was detected only once. The chain uses TRBV10-3 and TRBJ2-3; weak D call: TRBD1 (6 bases). The germline gives CDR1 ENHRY, CDR2 SYGVKD. This CDR3 has 16 amino acids. Trimming cost V 6 bases and J 3 bases, with 19 bases left between them. CDR3 loop: CAISEPTGESTDTQYF. DNA of the CDR3: TGTGCCATCAGCGAGCCGACAGGTGAATCTACAGATACGCAGTATTTT.

The rearrangement links TRBV29-1 to TRBJ2-1; 14 nucleotides agree with TRBD2. CDR3 size: 14 residues. The J segment lost 4 bases and the V segment lost 6 bases, leaving 2 bases of the junction unmatched. The germline V gene has CDR1 SQVTM and CDR2 ANQGSEA. The CDR3 loop is CSVWTSGRYNEQFF. CDR3 nucleotide sequence: TGCAGCGTCTGGACTAGCGGGAGGTACAATGAGCAGTTCTTC.

V gene TRBV14 combines with J gene TRBJ2-3; D is unclear. The germline gives CDR1 SGHDN, CDR2 FVKESK. This CDR3 is built from 12 residues. The germline V and J ends were trimmed by 2 bases and 6 bases, with 6 bases remaining between them. This CDR3 reads CASSQIPDTQYF. The CDR3 DNA sequence: TGTGCCAGCAGCCAAATCCCGGATACGCAGTATTTT.

The CDR3: CSARTGTGKGGYTF. The CDR3 DNA reads TGCAGTGCCAGAACCGGGACAGGGAAAGGCGGCTACACCTTC. This rearrangement joins TRBV20-1 to TRBJ1-2; 9 nucleotides agree with TRBD1. Trimming removed 6 bases from V and 8 bases from J; junction bases left unmatched: 13. Germline V gene lookup returns CDR1 DFQATT and CDR2 SNEGSKA (reference sequence). The CDR3 spans 14 residues.

The chain recombines TRBV29-1 with TRBJ2-7; D possibly corresponds to TRBD2 (6 bases). The CDR3 contains 12 residues. With 4 bases removed from V and 7 bases from J, the gap between germline ends came to 14 bases. The germline V gene encodes CDR1 SQVTM and CDR2 ANQGSEA. CDR3 DNA: TGCAGCGTTGTCGGAGGGGCGGGGGAGCAGTACTTC. It encodes CSVVGGAGEQYF.

The chain links TRBV30 to TRBJ1-1; TRBD1 matches at 7 bases. The CDR3 is 14 residues long. Germline V gene sequence: CDR1 GTSNPN, CDR2 SVGIG (reference sequence). The V and J ends lost 5 bases and 6 bases, in that order; junction bases with no gene match: 12. The CDR3 bases are TGTGCCTGGCTGCGTAGACAGGGTACGCCTGAAGCTTTCTTT. The encoded protein is CAWLRRQGTPEAFF. The full variable domain, in which reference TRBV30 and TRBJ1-1 provide the parts outside the CDR3, is SQTIHQWPATLVQPVGSPLSLECTVEGTSNPNLYWYRQAAGRGLQLLFYSVGIGQISSEVPQNLSASRPQDRQFILSSKKLLLSDSGFYLCAWLRRQGTPEAFFGQGTRLTVV.

The CDR3 sequence is CASSLPEETQYF. As DNA, the CDR3 is TGTGCCAGCAGCTTACCCGAAGAGACCCAGTACTTC. The chain recombines TRBV7-2 with TRBJ2-5; unclear D gene. Germline-derived CDR1 and CDR2 are SGHTA and FQGNSA. Trimming stripped 2 bases from V and 3 bases from J, with 4 bases between. CDR3 size: 12 residues.

The chain is built from TRBV10-3 and TRBJ2-1; TRBD1 might be the D (6 bases). CDR3 length: 15 amino acids. Trimming removed 0 bases at V and 5 bases at J, with 11 bases between. Germline V lookup: CDR1 ENHRY, CDR2 SYGVKD. CDR3 DNA: TGTGCCATCAGTGAGTCTGGGGGCAGGGACAATGAGCAGTTCTTC. Protein: CAISESGGRDNEQFF.

The J gene is TRBJ2-2, the V gene TRBV6-5; no clear D gene. Germline CDR1 MNHEY, CDR2 SVGAGI. The V end was cut by 5 bases, the J end by 6 bases, with 10 bases between. This CDR3 is 13 amino acids long. CDR3 nucleotides: TGTGCCAGCAGTGATATAGTAGCCGGGGAGCTGTTTTTT. It yields the protein CASSDIVAGELFF.

This clonotype was detected a few times. This chain uses TRBV9 with TRBJ1-1, with D uncertain. This CDR3 has 14 amino acids. The ends were cut back, 4 bases at V and 0 bases at J, with 10 bases in the middle. Germline-derived CDR1 and CDR2 are SGDLS and YYNGEE. Here the CDR3 DNA reads TGTGCCAGCAGCCGTACGGGCCTGAACACTGAAGCTTTCTTT. Translation: CASSRTGLNTEAFF.

The count of this clonotype is one. The rearrangement uses TRBV11-2 and TRBJ2-2; TRBD2 aligns across 10 bases. J lost 4 bases, V lost 5 bases, and 4 bases had no gene match. Germline V lookup: CDR1 SGHAT, CDR2 FQNNGV. The CDR3 extends over 15 amino acids. Here the CDR3 DNA reads TGTGCCAGCAGCCCCTTAGCGGGAGGCACCGGGGAGCTGTTTTTT. Translation gives CASSPLAGGTGELFF.

The chain couples TRBV20-1 to TRBJ1-5; TRBD1 aligns across 11 bases. CDR1 DFQATT and CDR2 SNEGSKA come from the germline V gene (reference sequence). The CDR3 is 13 amino acids. CDR3 bases: TGCGGGACAGGGGGAAAAGTGGATCAGCCCCAGCATTTT. Translation: CGTGGKVDQPQHF.

The rearrangement joins TRBV5-4 to TRBJ2-7, with D maybe TRBD1 (6 bases). Germline CDR1 and CDR2: SGHNT and YYREEE (reference sequence). The length of the CDR3 is 15 residues. V lost 4 bases, J lost 3 bases, and 17 bases lay in between. The CDR3 bases are TGTGCCAGCAGCCACAACGACAGGATGCTCTACGAGCAGTACTTC. Translating it yields CASSHNDRMLYEQYF.

This clonotype was seen only once. The V and J genes are TRBV30 and TRBJ1-6; D is ambiguous. Deletions cut 2 bases from V and 8 bases from J, with 10 bases between. The germline V gene has CDR1 GTSNPN and CDR2 SVGIG (reference sequence). The CDR3 runs to 13 residues. CDR3 sequence (DNA): TGTGCCTGGAGTTCAAGGTCTGATTCACCCCTCCACTTT. Translation: CAWSSRSDSPLHF.

This chain links TRBV7-2 with TRBJ2-7; 11 nucleotides agree with TRBD2. Germline V gives CDR1 SGHTA, CDR2 FQGNSA. J lost 5 bases, V lost 0 bases, and 3 bases had no gene match. The CDR3 runs 15 residues. In DNA, the CDR3 is TGTGCCAGCAGCTTAGCGTCTAGCGGGGGGAACGAGCAGTACTTC. It yields the protein CASSLASSGGNEQYF.

This clonotype was detected only a few times. The chain is built from TRBV28 and TRBJ2-1; D remains unclear. CDR3 length equals 11 residues. The V gene lost 2 bases and the J gene lost 7 bases, with 3 bases spanning the gap. Per the germline V gene, CDR1 is MDHEN and CDR2 is SYDVKM. CDR3 protein: CASSLENEQFF. The CDR3 coding sequence is TGTGCCAGCAGTTTAGAAAATGAGCAGTTCTTC. Filled out from reference TRBV28 and TRBJ2-1, the complete variable domain reads DVKVTQSSRYLVKRTGEKVFLECVQDMDHENMFWYRQDPGLGLRLIYFSYDVKMKEKGDIPEGYSVSREKKERFSLILESASTNQTSMYLCASSLENEQFFGPGTRLTVL.

CDR3 protein: CSAQLGLAYEQYF. CDR3 sequence (DNA): TGCAGTGCTCAACTCGGACTAGCATACGAGCAGTACTTC. This chain uses TRBV20-1 with TRBJ2-7, with 8 positions matching TRBD2. V gave up 5 bases and J gave up 4 bases; unmatched junction bases: 7. This CDR3 is 13 amino acids long. Germline values: CDR1 DFQATT, CDR2 SNEGSKA (reference sequence).